This T cell receptor (beta chain) was recorded in a study of shared clonotypes between healthy human individuals. Study as a whole: Plates per donor: three CD4 naive, three CD4 memory, two CD8 naive, one CD8 memory.

Here immunoSEQ multiplex PCR was the method, and the copy in TCRdb shows in-frame clones only, minus some. The table shows about 600,000 clones, with about 96% occurring only once. This clonotype originated in a woman aged 30 to 39 in good health. Sequencing input: naive CD4+ T cells sorted from blood. Sample subset: CD45RA+ positively selected.

The CDR3 loop reads CASLQGQGANLAREQYF. CDR3 DNA: TGTGCCAGCCTTCAGGGGCAGGGGGCGAATCTTGCTCGAGAGCAGTACTTC. The chain couples TRBV11-2 to TRBJ2-7; 8 bases are a match to TRBD1. The J segment lost 7 bases and the V segment lost 8 bases, leaving 22 bases of the junction unmatched. This CDR3 is built from 17 residues. Germline CDR1 SGHAT, CDR2 FQNNGV. Full variable domain (missing parts from reference TRBV11-2 and TRBJ2-7): EAGVAQSPRYKIIEKRQSVAFWCNPISGHATLYWYQQILGQGPKLLIQFQNNGVVDDSQLPKDRFSAERLKGVDSTLKIQPAKLEDSAVYLCASLQGQGANLAREQYFGPGTRLTVT.